This T cell receptor (beta chain) was identified in a study of radiation and T cells in renal cell carcinoma. Assay: immunoSEQ multiplex PCR; the TCRdb copy retains only in-frame clones and omits some. Seen here are some 100,000 clones, roughly four fifths observed once, and the top ten hold approximately 6.4%. CDR1 is ENHRY and CDR2 is SYGVKD in the germline V gene. The CDR3 covers 15 residues. V lost 2 bases and J lost 5; bases outside the gene matches: 4. The time point denotes: baseline pretreatment blood. Treatment specified: 15 Gy SBRT to primary tumor, nephrectomy 4 weeks later. Study observations and caveats: Pretreatment tumor biopsies were lacking, so baseline clonotypes are unknown. From baseline, blood top tumor clonotypes peaked at 2 weeks post-radiation.

This clone was detected once. Its antigen is unknown. The receptor's source is a man in his sixties with renal cell carcinoma. The source material was blood, sampled from a patient whose treatment included radiotherapy and nephrectomy. The chain employs TRBV10-3 and TRBJ2-2, with TRBD1 matching 8 bases. The CDR3 protein is CAISEGQGRTGELFF. DNA for the CDR3: TGTGCCATCAGTGAGGGACAGGGCCGGACCGGGGAGCTGTTTTTT.